These 4 T cell receptor beta chains were all obtained from the same sample, sequenced in a study of early T cells in non-severe SARS-CoV-2 infection. TCRdb fed the 5' RACE reads into MiXCR, producing one record per CDR3 protein. The sample has 42,000 or so distinct CDR3 sequences; 11% are singletons. Specimen: whole blood. The origin of the receptors is an adult who was a healthcare worker with PCR-confirmed SARS-CoV-2 infection or an uninfected control (not recorded which).

This clonotype was picked up many times. V gene TRBV5-1 combines with J gene TRBJ2-7; perhaps TRBD1 as D (5 bases). This CDR3 region has 14 residues. Germline assignment: CDR1 SGHRS and CDR2 YFSETQ. The V end was cut by 0 bases, the J end by 5 bases, with 12 bases between. The CDR3 here is CASSLDVRVNEQYF. CDR3 nucleotides: TGCGCCAGCAGCTTGGATGTCAGGGTAAACGAGCAGTACTTC.

The J gene is TRBJ2-1, the V gene TRBV12-3 or TRBV12-4; 9 positions match TRBD1. CDR3 length equals 14 residues. The junction had 6 bases not matched to a gene; V was cut back by 5 bases and J by 7 bases. CDR3 amino acids: CASSLYRGPNEQFF. DNA of the CDR3: TGTGCCAGCAGTCTTTACAGGGGGCCGAATGAGCAGTTCTTC.

This clonotype is termed medium-sized. The chain is built from TRBV5-4 and TRBJ2-7, with D possibly being TRBD2 (6 bases). The CDR3 contains 16 residues. The V end lost 9 bases, the J end lost 6 bases, and 28 bases lay between the germline ends. Germline assignment: CDR1 SGHNT and CDR2 YYREEE (reference sequence). In nucleotides, the CDR3 is TGTGCCATTCGCTCGTTGGGGACTCCCGGGGACTGCGAGCAGTACTTC. Translation gives CAIRSLGTPGDCEQYF.

The chain carries TRBV28 and TRBJ2-5; 7 nucleotides line up with TRBD2. Trimming cost V 7 bases and J 2 bases; bases outside gene matches: 13. The CDR3 sequence is 16 residues long. The germline gives CDR1 MDHEN, CDR2 SYDVKM. This CDR3 reads CASTKISGINQETQYF. The CDR3 DNA reads TGTGCCAGCACTAAAATCAGCGGGATTAATCAAGAGACCCAGTACTTC.